The 14 T cell receptor beta chains in this list originate from one sample, sequenced in a study of CD8+CD57+ T cells in acquired aplastic anemia. All patients picked for sequencing had shown, by flow cytometry, an expansion of CD8+CD57+ cells. Profiles of TCR beta VDJ and CDR3 were generated from a genomic DNA template. Via MiXCR, TCRdb re-called the reads, giving one row per CDR3 protein. The table lists about 120,000 distinct CDR3 sequences, 55% to 70% of them singletons. Material: sorted CD4+, CD8+, or CD8+CD57+ T cells (not recorded which) from PBMCs. The receptors shown here come from a human donor with aplastic anemia.

This clonotype was seen ten or more times. CDR3 nucleotides: TGTGCCAGCAGCTTAAGACAGGGGGCGCCCGGGGAGCTGTTTTTT. This codes for CASSLRQGAPGELFF. The V and J genes are TRBV7-9 and TRBJ2-2; TRBD1 agrees at 10 bases. CDR3 size: 15 residues. The germline CDR1 and CDR2 sequences are SEHNR and FQNEAQ (reference sequence). V was pared by 2 bases and J by 6 bases, with 3 bases of the junction left unmatched.

This clonotype has a count of ten or more. CDR3 nucleotides: TGCGCCAGCAGCTTAGCGGGGACCTCCTACGAGCAGTACTTC. Translation: CASSLAGTSYEQYF. The rearrangement links TRBV5-1 to TRBJ2-7; 7 nucleotides match TRBD2. The V gene's germline CDR1 is SGHRS and CDR2 YFSETQ. The CDR3 consists of 14 residues. The V segment lost 2 bases and the J segment 0 bases; nucleotides outside the gene matches: 2.

V gene TRBV19 combines with J gene TRBJ2-7; possibly TRBD1 for D (5 bases). V gave up 5 bases and J gave up 1 base, with 12 bases separating them. This CDR3 region has 14 residues. Germline CDR1 reads LNHDA; CDR2 reads SQIVND (reference sequence). CDR3 residues: CASSLNRLSYEQYF. DNA for the CDR3: TGTGCCAGTAGTTTAAACAGGTTATCCTACGAGCAGTACTTC.

The chain couples TRBV6-5 to TRBJ2-7; 9 nucleotides agree with TRBD2. This CDR3 has 15 residues. Germline lookup yields CDR1 MNHEY and CDR2 SVGAGI. V dropped 0 bases and J dropped 3; count of bases not matched to a gene: 3. This CDR3 reads CASSYSVAGVYEQYF. DNA of the CDR3: TGTGCCAGCAGTTACTCGGTAGCGGGGGTCTACGAGCAGTACTTC.

This clonotype was picked up many times. The junction differs from germline at one of its ends, possibly a read error. J is TRBJ2-2 and V is TRBV7-9, with D possibly being TRBD1 or TRBD2 (6 bases each). The CDR3 sequence is 10 residues long. CDR1 is SEHNR and CDR2 is FQNEAQ in the germline V gene (reference sequence). CDR3 DNA sequence: TGTGCCAGCAGCCCTCCCCGGGGGCCTTTT. Amino acids: CASSPPRGPF.

This chain connects TRBV5-1 to TRBJ1-1; weak D call: TRBD1 (5 bases). Between the trimmed V and J ends, which lost 0 bases and 5 bases, there was a span of 8 bases. In germline, CDR1 is SGHRS, CDR2 YFSETQ. The CDR3 sequence is 13 residues long. The CDR3 is CASSLEGETEAFF. DNA of the CDR3: TGCGCCAGCAGCTTGGAAGGGGAGACTGAAGCTTTCTTT.

A note on this clonotype: A much more abundant neighbour one base away suggests this may be a read error. The chain couples TRBV6-2 or TRBV6-3 to TRBJ2-1; D may match TRBD1 or TRBD2 (5 bases each). The V end lost 6 bases, the J end lost 8 bases, and 23 bases lay between the germline ends. The CDR3 is 16 amino acids. CDR1 and CDR2 (germline): MNHEY, SVGEGT. The CDR3 sequence is CASSFDGAMGVHEQFF. CDR3 DNA: TGTGCCAGCAGCTTTGACGGGGCCATGGGGGTCCATGAGCAGTTCTTC.

Only a few counts were recorded for this clonotype. This rearrangement joins TRBV19 to TRBJ1-2; tentatively, D is TRBD1 (6 bases). CDR1 is LNHDA and CDR2 is SQIVND in the germline V gene (reference sequence). Trimming removed 4 bases from V and 2 bases from J, with 8 bases in between. The CDR3 consists of 13 residues. The CDR3: CASSTDRNYGYTF. The CDR3 nucleotides read TGTGCCAGTAGTACTGACAGGAACTATGGCTACACCTTC.

This clonotype was observed a few times. The chain uses TRBV15 and TRBJ2-7; D gene uncertain. Deletions cut 0 bases from V and 4 bases from J, with 16 bases between. CDR1 is LNHNV and CDR2 is YYDKDF in the germline V gene (reference sequence). The CDR3 sequence is 16 residues long. The CDR3 region has the DNA TGTGCCACCAGCAGAGATAGATCCGCTCTACTTTACGAGCAGTACTTC. Its translation is CATSRDRSALLYEQYF.

This clonotype was counted ten times or more. The chain carries TRBV6-5 and TRBJ2-1; TRBD2 agrees at 7 bases. Per germline, CDR1 MNHEY and CDR2 SVGAGI. V was pared by 2 bases and J by 10 bases, with 5 bases of the junction left unmatched. The CDR3 is made up of 13 amino acids. CDR3 in DNA: TGTGCCAGCAGTTACCCTAGCGGCGTAGAGCAGTTCTTC. Encoded protein: CASSYPSGVEQFF.

The sample holds a few counts of this clonotype. The chain has TRBV10-3 and TRBJ1-1; a weak D match, TRBD1 (5 bases). Trimming shortened V by 6 bases and J by 1 base, and 9 bases separated the two germline ends. Germline-derived CDR1 and CDR2 are ENHRY and SYGVKD. This CDR3 is 13 amino acids long. The CDR3 coding sequence is TGTGCCATCAGGGAAACAGGGAACACTGAAGCTTTCTTT. This translates into CAIRETGNTEAFF.

The chain couples TRBV5-1 to TRBJ2-5; TRBD2 agrees at 14 bases. CDR1 is SGHRS, CDR2 YFSETQ, per germline. This CDR3 contains 17 residues. With 2 bases clipped from V and 5 bases from J, the junction kept 8 bases outside the gene matches. In DNA form, the CDR3 reads TGCGCCAGCAGCTTCCTGACTAGCGGGAGGGCCGGGGAGACCCAGTACTTC. It specifies CASSFLTSGRAGETQYF.

This chain connects TRBV11-1 to TRBJ1-5, with D perhaps matching TRBD1 (5 bases). CDR3 length: 16 residues. CDR1 is SGHAT, CDR2 FQDESV, per germline (reference sequence). Trimming pared 0 bases from V and 6 bases from J, leaving 15 bases between. The DNA of the CDR3 is TGTGCCAGCAGCTTAGCGCGCGGAGGGGTTTCTCAGCCCCAGCATTTT. The encoded protein is CASSLARGGVSQPQHF.

This clonotype qualifies as medium-sized (0.01 to 0.1%). The chain combines TRBV24-1 with TRBJ1-2; maybe TRBD1 (5 bases). Germline V gene lookup returns CDR1 KGHDR and CDR2 SFDVKD. This CDR3 comprises 13 residues. V lost 7 bases to trimming and J lost 4 bases, with 12 bases between them. The CDR3 spells CATSYRSGYGYTF. The CDR3 region has the DNA TGTGCCACCAGCTACAGGAGCGGCTATGGCTACACCTTC.